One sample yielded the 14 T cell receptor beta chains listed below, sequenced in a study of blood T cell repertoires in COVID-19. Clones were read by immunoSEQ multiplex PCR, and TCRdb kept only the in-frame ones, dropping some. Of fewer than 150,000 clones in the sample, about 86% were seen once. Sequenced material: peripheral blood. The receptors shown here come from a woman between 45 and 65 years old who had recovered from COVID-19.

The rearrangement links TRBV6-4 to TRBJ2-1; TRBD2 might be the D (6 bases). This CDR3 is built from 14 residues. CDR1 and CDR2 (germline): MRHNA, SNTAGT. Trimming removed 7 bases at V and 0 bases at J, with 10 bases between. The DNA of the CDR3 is TGTGCCAGCAAACGGGACTTCTCCTACAATGAGCAGTTCTTC. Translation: CASKRDFSYNEQFF.

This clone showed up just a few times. The CDR3 loop reads CASKGQSIYEQYF. DNA for the CDR3: TGTGCCAGCAAGGGACAGTCTATCTACGAGCAGTACTTC. The chain carries TRBV6-9 and TRBJ2-7; 7 positions match TRBD1. The germline V gene has CDR1 MNHGY and CDR2 SVAAGI. The V segment lost 7 bases and the J segment 3 bases; nucleotides outside the gene matches: 6. The CDR3 loop spans 13 amino acids.

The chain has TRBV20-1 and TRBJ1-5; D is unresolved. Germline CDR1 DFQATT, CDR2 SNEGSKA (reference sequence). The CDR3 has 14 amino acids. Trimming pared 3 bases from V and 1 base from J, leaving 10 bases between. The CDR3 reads CSASPGSSNQPQHF. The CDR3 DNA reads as TGCAGTGCTAGTCCAGGCTCGAGCAATCAGCCCCAGCATTTT.

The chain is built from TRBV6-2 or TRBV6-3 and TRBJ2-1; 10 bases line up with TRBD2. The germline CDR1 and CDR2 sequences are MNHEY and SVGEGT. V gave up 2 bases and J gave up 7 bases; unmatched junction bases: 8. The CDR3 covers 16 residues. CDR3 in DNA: TGTGCCAGCAGTTACCACCTAGCGGGGGATGCGAATGAGCAGTTCTTC. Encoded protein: CASSYHLAGDANEQFF.

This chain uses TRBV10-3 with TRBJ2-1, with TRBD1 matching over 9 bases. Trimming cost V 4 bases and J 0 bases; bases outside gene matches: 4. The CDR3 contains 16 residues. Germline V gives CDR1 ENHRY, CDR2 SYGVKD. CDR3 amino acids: CAISGQTGGSYNEQFF. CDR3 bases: TGTGCCATCAGTGGTCAGACAGGGGGCTCCTACAATGAGCAGTTCTTC.

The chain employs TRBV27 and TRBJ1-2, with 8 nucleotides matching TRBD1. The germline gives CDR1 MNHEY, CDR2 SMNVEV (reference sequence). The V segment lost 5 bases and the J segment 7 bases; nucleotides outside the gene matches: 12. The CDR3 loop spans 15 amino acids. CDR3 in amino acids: CASSGARGQKGGYTF. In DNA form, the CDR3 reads TGTGCCAGCAGTGGGGCCAGGGGGCAGAAGGGTGGCTACACCTTC.

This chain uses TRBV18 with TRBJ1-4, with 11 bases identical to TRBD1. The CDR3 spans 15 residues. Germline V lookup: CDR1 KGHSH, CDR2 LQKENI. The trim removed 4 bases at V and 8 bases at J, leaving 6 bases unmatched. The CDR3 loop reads CASSRPGQGEEKLFF. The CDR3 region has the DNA TGTGCCAGCTCACGACCGGGACAGGGGGAAGAAAAACTGTTTTTT.

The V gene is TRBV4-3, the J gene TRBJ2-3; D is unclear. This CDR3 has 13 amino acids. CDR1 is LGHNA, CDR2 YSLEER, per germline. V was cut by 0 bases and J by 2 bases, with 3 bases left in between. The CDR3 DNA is TGCGCCAGCAGCCAAGAACTCACAGATACGCAGTATTTT. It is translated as CASSQELTDTQYF.

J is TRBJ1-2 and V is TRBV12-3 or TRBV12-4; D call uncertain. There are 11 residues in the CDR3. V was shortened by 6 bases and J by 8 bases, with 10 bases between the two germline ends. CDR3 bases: TGTGCCAGCAGACCCTGGCCCGGCTACACCTTC. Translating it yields CASRPWPGYTF.

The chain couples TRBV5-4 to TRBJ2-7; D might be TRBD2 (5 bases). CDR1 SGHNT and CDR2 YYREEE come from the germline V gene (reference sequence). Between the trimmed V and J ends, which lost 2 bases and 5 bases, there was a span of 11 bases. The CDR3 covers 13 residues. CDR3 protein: CASSLALRDEQYF. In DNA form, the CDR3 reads TGTGCCAGCAGCTTAGCCCTGAGGGACGAGCAGTACTTC. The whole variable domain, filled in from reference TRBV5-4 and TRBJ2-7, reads ETGVTQSPTHLIKTRGQQVTLRCSSQSGHNTVSWYQQALGQGPQFIFQYYREEENGRGNFPPRFSGLQFPNYSSELNVNALELDDSALYLCASSLALRDEQYFGPGTRLTVT.

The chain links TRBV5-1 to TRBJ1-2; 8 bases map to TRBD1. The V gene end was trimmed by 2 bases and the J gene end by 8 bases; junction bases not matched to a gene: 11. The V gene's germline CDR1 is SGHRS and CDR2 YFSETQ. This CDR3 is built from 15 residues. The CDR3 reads CASSFQSGTGYGYTF. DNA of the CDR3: TGCGCCAGCAGCTTCCAATCCGGGACAGGATACGGCTACACCTTC.

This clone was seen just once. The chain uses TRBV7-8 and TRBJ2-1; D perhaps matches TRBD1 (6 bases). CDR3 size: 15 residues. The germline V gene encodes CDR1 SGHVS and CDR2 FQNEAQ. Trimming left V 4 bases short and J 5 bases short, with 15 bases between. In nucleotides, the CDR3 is TGTGCCAGCAGCTCGACCGGGACACCTAACAATGAGCAGTTCTTC. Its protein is CASSSTGTPNNEQFF.

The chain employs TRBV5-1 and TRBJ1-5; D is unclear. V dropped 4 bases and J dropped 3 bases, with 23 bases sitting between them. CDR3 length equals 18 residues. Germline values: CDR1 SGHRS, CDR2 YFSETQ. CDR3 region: CASSPRDLGVPHNQPQHF. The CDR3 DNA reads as TGCGCCAGCAGCCCCCGCGACCTCGGGGTACCGCACAATCAGCCCCAGCATTTT.

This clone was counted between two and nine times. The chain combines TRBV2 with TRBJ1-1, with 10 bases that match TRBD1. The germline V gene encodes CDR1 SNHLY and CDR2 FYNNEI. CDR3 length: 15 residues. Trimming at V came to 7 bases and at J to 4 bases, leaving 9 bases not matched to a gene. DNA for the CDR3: TGTGCCAGCATCCGCCGACAGGGGGCGAGCACTGAAGCTTTCTTT. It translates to CASIRRQGASTEAFF.